This is a list of T cell receptor beta chains from one sample in a study of post-analysis software for immune sequencing data. MiXCR, applied by TCRdb to the PCR reads, yields one record per CDR3 protein. The table lists roughly 430,000 distinct CDR3 sequences, 30% to 45% of them singletons. Source material: blood. Receptor source: a girl aged 2 to 10 with multiple sclerosis. Both conserved end residues are part of each CDR3. D genes are given only for firm matches. A row's size may be missing; if present it is once, few, many or a size class.

TRBD2,TRBJ2-1,few,TRBV7-2,CASSPAGLTNNEQFF,TGTGCCAGCAGCCCAGCGGGACTTACTAACAATGAGCAGTTCTTC
.,TRBJ1-1,.,TRBV2,CASSEARARAGAFF,TGTGCCAGCAGTGAAGCAAGGGCTCGGGCTGGCGCTTTCTTT
.,TRBJ2-7,.,TRBV3-1,CASSQGGTLRQYF,TGTGCCAGCAGCCAAGGCGGGACTCTCCGGCAGTACTTC
TRBD1,TRBJ2-7,.,TRBV12-3/TRBV12-4,CASSHTPGTGTYEQYF,TGTGCCAGCAGTCACACCCCCGGGACAGGGACCTACGAGCAGTACTTC
.,TRBJ2-1,.,TRBV13,CASSQSHNEQFF,TGTGCCAGCAGTCAAAGCCACAATGAGCAGTTCTTC
.,TRBJ1-6,.,TRBV28,CASSPQNSPLHF,TGTGCCAGCAGTCCCCAGAATTCACCCCTCCACTTT
.,TRBJ1-2,.,TRBV28,CASSLYGVGGRGYTF,TGTGCCAGCAGTTTGTATGGCGTCGGGGGCCGAGGCTACACCTTC
.,TRBJ2-1,few,TRBV29-1,CSVEGGETGINEQFF,TGCAGCGTTGAAGGGGGGGAGACTGGTATCAATGAGCAGTTCTTC
TRBD1,TRBJ2-7,few,TRBV28,CASSKGQGGEQYF,TGTGCCAGCAGTAAGGGACAGGGAGGCGAGCAGTACTTC
.,TRBJ2-3,.,TRBV6-5,CASSYNRERGLDTQYF,TGTGCCAGCAGTTACAACCGGGAGAGGGGTCTCGATACGCAGTATTTT
.,TRBJ2-1,.,TRBV3-1,CASSSLETINEQFF,TGTGCCAGCAGCTCACTAGAAACCATCAATGAGCAGTTCTTC
TRBD2,TRBJ2-7,few,TRBV9,CASSASGAYEQYF,TGTGCCAGCAGCGCTAGCGGTGCCTACGAGCAGTACTTC
.,TRBJ1-1,.,TRBV6-1,CASKWKTGTSGGNTEAFF,TGTGCCAGCAAATGGAAAACAGGGACGTCGGGGGGTAACACTGAAGCTTTCTTT
.,TRBJ2-5,few,TRBV7-2,CASSLGFGAVLQETQYF,TGTGCCAGCAGCTTAGGCTTCGGGGCAGTCCTACAAGAGACCCAGTACTTC
TRBD1,TRBJ1-2,.,TRBV4-2,CASSHTGDSFYGYTF,TGTGCCAGCAGCCACACAGGGGACAGCTTCTATGGCTACACCTTC
TRBD2,TRBJ2-7,.,TRBV12-3/TRBV12-4,CASSLEAGTPYEQYF,TGTGCCAGCAGTTTGGAAGCGGGGACTCCCTACGAGCAGTACTTC
.,TRBJ2-4,.,TRBV3-1,CASSQVGDINIQYF,TGTGCCAGCAGCCAAGTTGGAGATATAAACATTCAGTACTTC
.,TRBJ2-3,.,TRBV5-1,CASGTTDTQYF,TGCGCCAGCGGAACCACAGATACGCAGTATTTT
TRBD2,TRBJ2-7,many,TRBV6-5,CASSYRGLAGTYEQYF,TGTGCCAGCAGTTACAGGGGACTAGCGGGGACCTACGAGCAGTACTTC
TRBD2,TRBJ2-1,.,TRBV4-1,CASSQEATSALYEQFF,TGCGCCAGCAGCCAAGAGGCGACTAGCGCCCTCTACGAGCAGTTCTTC
.,TRBJ1-4,.,TRBV6-5,CASSLQGALGRLFF,TGTGCCAGCAGTCTACAGGGTGCCCTGGGGCGACTGTTTTTT
.,TRBJ1-5,many,TRBV28,CASSLWGTSTVRGQPQHF,TGTGCCAGCAGTTTATGGGGGACTAGCACCGTAAGAGGACAGCCCCAGCATTTT
.,TRBJ2-1,.,TRBV20-1,CSAREAPQRGRGNYYNEQFF,TGCAGTGCTAGAGAGGCACCCCAAAGGGGCCGGGGGAACTACTACAATGAGCAGTTCTTC
.,TRBJ2-3,.,TRBV15,CATSRKTGLGDTQYF,TGTGCCACCAGCAGGAAGACCGGGTTAGGAGATACGCAGTATTTT
.,TRBJ2-1,.,TRBV12-3/TRBV12-4,CASSFLDTYNEQFF,TGTGCCAGCAGTTTCCTAGATACCTACAATGAGCAGTTCTTC
.,TRBJ1-2,.,TRBV12-3/TRBV12-4,CASSLQGWANYGYTF,TGTGCCAGCAGTCTACAGGGTTGGGCTAACTATGGCTACACCTTC
.,TRBJ2-7,few,TRBV4-1,CASSQDSASEQYF,TGCGCCAGCAGCCAAGACTCGGCGTCCGAGCAGTACTTC
.,TRBJ2-7,.,TRBV7-2,CASSLGLRTYEQYF,TGTGCCAGCAGCTTAGGGCTCAGAACCTACGAGCAGTACTTC
.,TRBJ2-7,few,TRBV24-1,CATSDSDRNYSEQYF,TGTGCCACCAGTGATTCGGACAGAAACTACTCCGAGCAGTACTTC
.,TRBJ2-3,.,TRBV12-3/TRBV12-4,CASSPNPGVSTDTQYF,TGTGCCAGCAGTCCGAATCCCGGGGTGAGCACAGATACGCAGTATTTC
.,TRBJ2-2,.,TRBV5-1,CASSNRGTGELFF,TGCGCCAGCAGCAATCGTGGCACCGGGGAGCTGTTTTTT
TRBD2,TRBJ2-7,.,TRBV7-6,CASSFLAGGSNEQYF,TGTGCCAGCAGCTTCCTAGCGGGGGGTTCCAATGAGCAGTACTTC
TRBD2,TRBJ2-7,few,TRBV6-1,CASRKGGLGSIGFYEQYF,TGTGCCAGCAGAAAGGGGGGACTAGGGTCGATCGGCTTCTACGAGCAGTACTTC
.,TRBJ2-7,.,TRBV9,CASSFRGHNEQYF,TGTGCCAGCAGCTTCCGGGGCCATAACGAGCAGTACTTC
.,TRBJ2-1,few,TRBV7-9,CASSLLAGNLNEQFF,TGTGCCAGCAGCTTACTAGCAGGGAACCTCAATGAGCAGTTCTTC
.,TRBJ1-2,.,TRBV5-1,CASSLDMLGYTF,TGCGCCAGCAGCTTGGACATGCTGGGCTACACCTTC
TRBD1,TRBJ2-7,few,TRBV29-1,CGAIGQGYYEQYF,TGCGGCGCCATAGGACAGGGATACTACGAGCAGTACTTC
.,TRBJ1-1,.,TRBV12-3/TRBV12-4,CASSLDGGGTEAFF,TGTGCCAGCAGTTTGGACGGGGGCGGCACTGAAGCTTTCTTT
.,TRBJ2-2,.,TRBV20-1,CSARELSRGGELFF,TGCAGTGCTAGAGAACTATCTCGGGGCGGGGAGCTGTTTTTT
.,TRBJ2-3,.,TRBV21-1,CASSKAPAGLAGGAFTDTQYF,TGTGCCAGCAGCAAAGCTCCTGCTGGACTAGCGGGGGGGGCTTTCACAGATACGCAGTATTTT
.,TRBJ2-7,once,TRBV27,CASSLAFDRAYEQYF,TGTGCCAGCAGTTTAGCCTTTGACAGAGCCTACGAGCAGTACTTC
.,TRBJ2-7,.,TRBV7-2,CASSLGPGSGYEQYF,TGTGCCAGCAGCTTAGGACCAGGGAGCGGCTACGAGCAGTACTTC
.,TRBJ2-7,few,TRBV14,CASSLSQKRTEQYF,TGTGCCAGCAGCTTGTCGCAGAAGAGGACCGAGCAGTACTTC
TRBD2,TRBJ2-3,few,TRBV4-1,CASSHQPGGAATDTQYF,TGCGCCAGCAGCCACCAACCGGGGGGGGCCGCGACAGATACGCAGTATTTT
TRBD1,TRBJ1-1,.,TRBV7-3,CASSSHRGNTEAFF,TGTGCCAGCAGCAGCCACAGGGGAAACACTGAAGCTTTCTTT
.,TRBJ1-1,few,TRBV4-3,CASSQRGVNTEAFF,TGCGCCAGCAGCCAGAGAGGGGTAAACACTGAAGCTTTCTTT
.,TRBJ1-1,.,TRBV5-6,CASSRYGQGHMNTEAFF,TGTGCCAGCAGCCGATACGGCCAAGGCCATATGAACACTGAAGCTTTCTTT
TRBD2,TRBJ2-7,few,TRBV3-1,CASSHTASGGHEQYF,TGTGCCAGCAGCCACACAGCTAGCGGGGGCCACGAGCAGTACTTC
.,TRBJ1-1,few,TRBV4-1,CASSRTPNTEAFF,TGCGCCAGCAGCAGGACGCCTAACACTGAAGCTTTCTTT
.,TRBJ2-7,.,TRBV28,CASSLHGPYEQYF,TGTGCCAGCAGTTTGCACGGCCCCTACGAGCAGTACTTC
.,TRBJ2-5,.,TRBV18,CASSPPRESLRGPSQETQYF,TGTGCCAGCTCACCACCTCGGGAGTCGCTAAGGGGGCCTTCCCAAGAGACCCAGTACTTC
TRBD2,TRBJ2-5,.,TRBV9,CASSVATGGGETQYF,TGTGCCAGCAGCGTAGCTACGGGGGGAGGGGAGACCCAGTACTTC
.,TRBJ2-7,few,TRBV5-1,CASSLSGTEQYF,TGCGCCAGCAGCTTGAGCGGCACGGAGCAGTACTTC
.,TRBJ1-2,few,TRBV6-5,CASSNQGLDYGYTF,TGTGCCAGCAGTAACCAGGGCTTAGACTATGGCTACACCTTC
TRBD2,TRBJ2-7,few,TRBV20-1,CSALAGSYEQYF,TGCAGTGCGTTAGCGGGCTCCTACGAGCAGTACTTC
.,TRBJ2-1,.,TRBV5-1,CASSLSGGWHEQFF,TGCGCCAGCTCCCTGTCCGGTGGCTGGCATGAGCAGTTCTTC
TRBD1,TRBJ2-7,.,TRBV7-9,CASSFGTGRDPYEQYF,TGTGCCAGCAGCTTCGGGACAGGGAGGGACCCGTACGAGCAGTACTTC
.,TRBJ2-1,few,TRBV7-2,CASSLARVYEQFF,TGTGCCAGCAGCTTAGCTAGGGTTTATGAGCAGTTCTTC
.,TRBJ2-7,.,TRBV20-1,CSAGRGWATYEQYF,TGCAGTGCTGGACGGGGTTGGGCGACCTACGAGCAGTACTTC
.,TRBJ2-3,.,TRBV20-1,CSALRQWADTQYF,TGCAGTGCCCTGAGACAGTGGGCTGATACGCAGTATTTT